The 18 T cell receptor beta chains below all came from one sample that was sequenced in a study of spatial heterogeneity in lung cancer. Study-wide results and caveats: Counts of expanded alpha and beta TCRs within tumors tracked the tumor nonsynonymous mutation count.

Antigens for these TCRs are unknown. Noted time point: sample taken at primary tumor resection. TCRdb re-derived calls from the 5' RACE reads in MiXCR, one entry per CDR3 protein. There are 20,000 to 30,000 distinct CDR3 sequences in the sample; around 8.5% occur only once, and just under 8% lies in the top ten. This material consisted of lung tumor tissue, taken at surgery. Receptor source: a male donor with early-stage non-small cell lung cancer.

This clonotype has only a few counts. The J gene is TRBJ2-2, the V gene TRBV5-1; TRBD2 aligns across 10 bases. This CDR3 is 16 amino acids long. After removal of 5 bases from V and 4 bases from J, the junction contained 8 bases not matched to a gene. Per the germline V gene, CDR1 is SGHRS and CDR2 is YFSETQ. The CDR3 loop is CASRTGTSVTTGELFF. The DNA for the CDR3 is TGCGCCAGCAGAACCGGGACTAGCGTGACCACCGGGGAGCTGTTTTTT.

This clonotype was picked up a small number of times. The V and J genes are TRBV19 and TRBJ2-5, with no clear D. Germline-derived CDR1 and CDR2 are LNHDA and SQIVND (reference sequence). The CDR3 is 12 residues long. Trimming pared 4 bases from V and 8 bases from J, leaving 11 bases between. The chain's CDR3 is CASSTTMGTQYF. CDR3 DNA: TGTGCCAGTAGTACGACAATGGGAACCCAGTACTTC.

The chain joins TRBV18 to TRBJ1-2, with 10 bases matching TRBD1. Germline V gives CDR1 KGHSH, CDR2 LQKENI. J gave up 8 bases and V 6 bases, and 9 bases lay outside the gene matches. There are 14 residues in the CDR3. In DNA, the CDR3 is TGTGCCAGCTCCGAGTTGACAGGGGGCACGGGCTACACCTTC. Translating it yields CASSELTGGTGYTF. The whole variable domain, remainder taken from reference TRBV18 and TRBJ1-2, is NAGVMQNPRHLVRRRGQEARLRCSPMKGHSHVYWYRQLPEEGLKFMVYLQKENIIDESGMPKERFSAEFPKEGPSILRIQQVVRGDSAAYFCASSELTGGTGYTFGSGTRLTVV.

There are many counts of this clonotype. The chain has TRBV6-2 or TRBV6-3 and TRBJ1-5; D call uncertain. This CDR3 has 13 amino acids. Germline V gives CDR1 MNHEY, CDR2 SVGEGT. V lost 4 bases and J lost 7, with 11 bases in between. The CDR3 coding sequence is TGTGCCAGCAGTTTCCGGGTTAACCAGCCCCAGCATTTT. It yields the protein CASSFRVNQPQHF.

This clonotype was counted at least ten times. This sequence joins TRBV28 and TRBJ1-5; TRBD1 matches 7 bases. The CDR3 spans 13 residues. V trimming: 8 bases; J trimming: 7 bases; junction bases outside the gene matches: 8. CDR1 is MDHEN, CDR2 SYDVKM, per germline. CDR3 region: CASHDREAQPQHF. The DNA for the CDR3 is TGTGCCAGCCATGACAGGGAGGCGCAGCCCCAGCATTTT.

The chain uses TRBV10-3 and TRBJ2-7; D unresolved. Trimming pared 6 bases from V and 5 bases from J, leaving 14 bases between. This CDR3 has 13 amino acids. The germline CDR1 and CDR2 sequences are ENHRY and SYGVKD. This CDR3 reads CAISRRVEDEQYF. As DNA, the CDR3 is TGTGCCATCAGCCGAAGGGTAGAGGACGAGCAGTACTTC.

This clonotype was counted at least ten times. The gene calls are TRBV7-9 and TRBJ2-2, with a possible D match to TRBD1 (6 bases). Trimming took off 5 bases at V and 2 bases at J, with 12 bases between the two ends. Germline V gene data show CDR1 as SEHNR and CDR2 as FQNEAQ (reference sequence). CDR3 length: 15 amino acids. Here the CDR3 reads CASSAYRANTGELFF. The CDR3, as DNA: TGTGCCAGCAGCGCTTACAGGGCCAACACCGGGGAGCTGTTTTTT.

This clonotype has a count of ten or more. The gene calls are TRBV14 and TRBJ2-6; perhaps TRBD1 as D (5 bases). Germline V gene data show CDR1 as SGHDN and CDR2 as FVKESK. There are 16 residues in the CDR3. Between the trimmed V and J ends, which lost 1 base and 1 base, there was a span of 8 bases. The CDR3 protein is CASSQGGWSGANVLTF. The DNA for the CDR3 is TGTGCCAGCAGCCAAGGGGGCTGGTCTGGGGCCAACGTCCTGACTTTC.

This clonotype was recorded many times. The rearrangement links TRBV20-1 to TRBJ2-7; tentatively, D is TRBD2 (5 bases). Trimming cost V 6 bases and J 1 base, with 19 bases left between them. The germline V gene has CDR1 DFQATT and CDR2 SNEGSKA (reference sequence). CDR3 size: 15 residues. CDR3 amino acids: CSAAGLAGVSYEQYF. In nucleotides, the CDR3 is TGCAGTGCCGCAGGCCTGGCCGGGGTATCCTACGAGCAGTACTTC.

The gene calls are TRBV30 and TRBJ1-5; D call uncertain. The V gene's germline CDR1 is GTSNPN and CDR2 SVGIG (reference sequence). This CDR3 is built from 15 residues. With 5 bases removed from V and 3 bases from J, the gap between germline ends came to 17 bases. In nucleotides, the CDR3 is TGTGCCTGGGGTTCCCCAGGCAAAAACAATCAGCCCCAGCATTTT. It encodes CAWGSPGKNNQPQHF.

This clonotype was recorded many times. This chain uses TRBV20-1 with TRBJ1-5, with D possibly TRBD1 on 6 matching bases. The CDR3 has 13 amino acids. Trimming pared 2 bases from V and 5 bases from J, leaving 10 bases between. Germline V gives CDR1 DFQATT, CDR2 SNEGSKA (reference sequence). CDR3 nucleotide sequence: TGCAGTGCTAGAAAACAGGGCGATCAGCCCCAGCATTTT. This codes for CSARKQGDQPQHF.

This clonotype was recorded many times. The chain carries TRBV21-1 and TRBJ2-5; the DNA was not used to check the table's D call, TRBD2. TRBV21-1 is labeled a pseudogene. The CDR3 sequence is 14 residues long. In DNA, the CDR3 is TGTGCCAGCAGCGGGAGGGGGCACCAAGAGACCCAGTACTTC. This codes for CASSGRGHQETQYF.

The CDR3 loop is CASSPGWGSGNSNQPQHF. CDR3 coding DNA: TGTGCCAGCAGCCCCGGGTGGGGGTCGGGGAATAGCAATCAGCCCCAGCATTTT. The V gene is TRBV6-5, the J gene TRBJ1-5; a weak D match, TRBD1 (5 bases). The CDR3 is made up of 18 amino acids. In germline, CDR1 is MNHEY, CDR2 SVGAGI. V gave up 6 bases and J gave up 0 bases, with 21 bases separating them.

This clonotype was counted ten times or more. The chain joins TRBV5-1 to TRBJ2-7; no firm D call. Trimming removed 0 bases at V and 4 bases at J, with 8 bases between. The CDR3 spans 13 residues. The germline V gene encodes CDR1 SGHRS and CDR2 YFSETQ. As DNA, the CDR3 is TGCGCCAGCAGCTTGGTCGAAGCTTACGAGCAGTACTTC. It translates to CASSLVEAYEQYF.

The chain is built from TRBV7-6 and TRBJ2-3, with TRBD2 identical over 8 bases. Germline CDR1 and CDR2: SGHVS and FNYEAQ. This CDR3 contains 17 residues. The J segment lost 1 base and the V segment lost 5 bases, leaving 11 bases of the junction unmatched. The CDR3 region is CASSHQLLAVGTDTQYF. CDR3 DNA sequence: TGTGCCAGCAGCCACCAACTACTAGCGGTTGGCACAGATACGCAGTATTTT.

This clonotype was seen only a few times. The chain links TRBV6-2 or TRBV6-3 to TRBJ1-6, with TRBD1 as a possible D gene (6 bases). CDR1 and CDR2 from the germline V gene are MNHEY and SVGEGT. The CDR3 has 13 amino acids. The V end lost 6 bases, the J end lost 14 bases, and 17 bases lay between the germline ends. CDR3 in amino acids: CASRSTGIGALHF. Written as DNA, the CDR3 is TGTGCCAGCAGATCTACAGGGATCGGGGCCCTCCACTTT.

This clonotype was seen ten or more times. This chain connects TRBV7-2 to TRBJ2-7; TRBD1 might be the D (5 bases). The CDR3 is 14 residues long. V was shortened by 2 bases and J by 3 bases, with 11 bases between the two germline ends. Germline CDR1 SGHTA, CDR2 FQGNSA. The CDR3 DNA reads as TGTGCCAGCAGCTTATCCAGGGATATCTACGAGCAGTACTTC. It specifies CASSLSRDIYEQYF.

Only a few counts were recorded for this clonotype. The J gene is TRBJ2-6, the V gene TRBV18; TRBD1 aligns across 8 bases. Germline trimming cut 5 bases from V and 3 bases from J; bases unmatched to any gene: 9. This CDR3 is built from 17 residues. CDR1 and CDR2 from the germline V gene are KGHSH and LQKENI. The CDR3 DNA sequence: TGTGCCAGCTCAACGCTTCCCAGGGGGCTTGGGGCCAACGTCCTGACTTTC. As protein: CASSTLPRGLGANVLTF. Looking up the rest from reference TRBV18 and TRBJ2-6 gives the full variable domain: NAGVMQNPRHLVRRRGQEARLRCSPMKGHSHVYWYRQLPEEGLKFMVYLQKENIIDESGMPKERFSAEFPKEGPSILRIQQVVRGDSAAYFCASSTLPRGLGANVLTFGAGSRLTVL.